The rows below give T cell receptor beta chains drawn from one sample of a study of shared clonotypes between healthy human individuals. Profiled with immunoSEQ multiplex PCR; TCRdb holds only in-frame clones, not every one. The repertoire holds around 580,000 clones, with 98% as singletons. The specimen sequenced was naive CD8+ T cells sorted from blood. The source is a man younger than 45 in good health. Both conserved end residues are part of each CDR3. Fields, in order: V gene, J gene, clone size, D gene, CDR3 DNA, CDR3 protein. D genes are given only for firm matches. Rows give clone size only sometimes, using once, few, many, or a class for an expanded clone.

v_gene: TRBV7-9
j_gene: TRBJ1-1
abundance: once
d_gene: TRBD1
CDR3nt: TGTGCCAGCAGCTTACGACAGGGGCGCGTTGGCACTGAAGCTTTCTTT
CDR3aa: CASSLRQGRVGTEAFF

v_gene: TRBV10-3
j_gene: TRBJ2-2
abundance: NA
d_gene: NA
CDR3nt: TGTGCCATCAGTGAGTCAGGGGGAGATTTCGACACCGGGGAGCTGTTTTTT
CDR3aa: CAISESGGDFDTGELFF

v_gene: TRBV11-2
j_gene: TRBJ2-2
abundance: once
d_gene: NA
CDR3nt: TGTGCCAGCAGCTTTCCGGAGGGCGACACCGGGGAGCTGTTTTTT
CDR3aa: CASSFPEGDTGELFF

v_gene: TRBV2
j_gene: TRBJ1-3
abundance: NA
d_gene: NA
CDR3nt: TGTGCCAGCAGGGACAATAATCGAAACACCATATATTTT
CDR3aa: CASRDNNRNTIYF

v_gene: TRBV7-7
j_gene: TRBJ2-2
abundance: NA
d_gene: NA
CDR3nt: TGTGCTAGCAGCTTAAAGTCCGGTACCGGGGAGCTGTTTTTT
CDR3aa: CASSLKSGTGELFF

v_gene: TRBV5-5
j_gene: TRBJ2-2
abundance: NA
d_gene: NA
CDR3nt: TGTGCCAGCAGCTTCCGCCCGAACACCGGGGAGCTGTTTTTT
CDR3aa: CASSFRPNTGELFF

v_gene: TRBV4-3
j_gene: TRBJ2-3
abundance: NA
d_gene: NA
CDR3nt: TGCGCCAGCAGCGTAGACTTTCGACCTTCCACAGATACGCAGTATTTT
CDR3aa: CASSVDFRPSTDTQYF

v_gene: TRBV29-1
j_gene: TRBJ2-1
abundance: NA
d_gene: TRBD2
CDR3nt: TGCAGCGTCCTAAACGCGGGACTAGCTAACAATGAGCAGTTCTTC
CDR3aa: CSVLNAGLANNEQFF

v_gene: TRBV7-9
j_gene: TRBJ1-2
abundance: NA
d_gene: NA
CDR3nt: TGTGCCAGCAGTCAAGGGACATATGGCTACACCTTC
CDR3aa: CASSQGTYGYTF

v_gene: TRBV27
j_gene: TRBJ2-7
abundance: NA
d_gene: NA
CDR3nt: TGTGCCAGCGGCAGACGGGGAGACCCTTACGAGCAGTACTTC
CDR3aa: CASGRRGDPYEQYF

v_gene: TRBV5-6
j_gene: TRBJ2-5
abundance: NA
d_gene: TRBD2
CDR3nt: TGTGCCAGCAGCTTGGATAAGATAGCGGGAGTGGAGACCCAGTACTTC
CDR3aa: CASSLDKIAGVETQYF

v_gene: TRBV7-9
j_gene: TRBJ2-7
abundance: NA
d_gene: NA
CDR3nt: TGTGCCAGCACCGTAAAGGGGGACCCCTCCTACGAGCAGTACTTC
CDR3aa: CASTVKGDPSYEQYF